This passage covers 23 T cell receptor beta chains from one sample sequenced in a study of identical twins. TCRdb recomputed calls from the 5' RACE reads with MiXCR, one row per CDR3 protein. The sample consists of 750,000 to 950,000 distinct CDR3 sequences, about 12% of them appearing once. The same sample was also studied in work on yellow fever vaccine responses in identical twins.

The sample was PBMCs. The origin of the receptors is a woman between 18 and 29 years old in good health.

This clonotype was recorded many times. The V and J genes are TRBV12-3 or TRBV12-4 and TRBJ2-3; TRBD1 matches at 7 bases. Trimming took 5 bases from V and 7 from J; bases not matched to a gene: 9. The CDR3 is made up of 14 amino acids. The CDR3 sequence is CASSLGTAHNTQYF. CDR3 DNA sequence: TGTGCCAGCAGTCTCGGGACAGCGCACAATACGCAGTATTTT.

This clonotype was seen a handful of times. The chain recombines TRBV12-3 or TRBV12-4 with TRBJ2-7; tentatively, D is TRBD1 or TRBD2 (5 bases each). The germline V and J ends were trimmed by 4 bases and 3 bases, with 10 bases remaining between them. The CDR3 is made up of 13 amino acids. CDR3 nucleotides: TGTGCCAGCAGTTCGGGACGAAACTACGAGCAGTACTTC. Its protein product is CASSSGRNYEQYF.

For this clonotype: One end of the junction is discordant with germline, which a read error may explain. This rearrangement joins TRBV7-2 to TRBJ1-1, with D uncertain. Germline V CDR1 and CDR2: SGHTA, FQGNSA. The CDR3 loop spans 15 amino acids. CDR3 sequence reads: CASSFGARVKTEAFF. The CDR3 DNA reads as TGTGCCAGCAGCTTTGGTGCAAGGGTGAAAACTGAAGCTTTCTTT.

The V gene is TRBV6-2 or TRBV6-3, the J gene TRBJ1-3; D not resolved. Germline CDR1 is MNHEY and CDR2 is SVGEGT. The CDR3 extends over 11 amino acids. V was pared by 2 bases and J by 8 bases, with 4 bases between. The CDR3 loop is CASSYLDTIYF. The DNA of the CDR3 is TGTGCCAGCAGTTACCTTGACACCATATATTTT.

This rearrangement joins TRBV7-6 to TRBJ2-3, with TRBD2 matching 7 bases. Trimming took 5 bases from V and 2 from J; bases not matched to a gene: 7. The germline gives CDR1 SGHVS, CDR2 FNYEAQ. The length of the CDR3 is 15 residues. The CDR3 sequence is CASSQSGAYTDTQYF. The CDR3 DNA sequence: TGTGCCAGCAGCCAGAGCGGGGCCTACACAGATACGCAGTATTTT.

This clonotype was observed a single time. V and J are TRBV7-6 and TRBJ2-7; D possibly corresponds to TRBD2 (5 bases). There are 12 residues in the CDR3. V was cut by 8 bases and J by 6 bases, with 14 bases left in between. The V gene's germline CDR1 is SGHVS and CDR2 FNYEAQ. DNA for the CDR3: TGTGCCAGCGGTACTCCGGGGTCCGAGCAGTACTTC. It specifies CASGTPGSEQYF.

This clonotype was seen ten or more times. The V gene is TRBV12-3 or TRBV12-4, the J gene TRBJ2-7, with D perhaps TRBD1 or TRBD2 (5 bases each). Trimming shortened V by 3 bases and J by 1 base, and 10 bases separated the two germline ends. This CDR3 region has 14 residues. The CDR3: CASSFGAGSYEQYF. The CDR3 DNA reads as TGTGCCAGCAGTTTCGGGGCAGGATCCTACGAGCAGTACTTC.

This clonotype has more than one count but fewer than ten. The junction differs from germline at one of its ends, possibly a read error. The chain recombines TRBV12-3 or TRBV12-4 with TRBJ1-5, with a possible D match to TRBD1 (6 bases). The CDR3 totals 16 residues. The CDR3 region is CASRLGSGAGNQPQHF. CDR3 nucleotide sequence: TGTGCCAGCAGATTAGGGTCAGGGGCAGGCAATCAGCCCCAGCATTTT.

This clonotype was seen more than once but under ten times. The chain is built from TRBV12-3 or TRBV12-4 and TRBJ2-1; 15 bases map to TRBD2. V lost 6 bases to trimming and J lost 8 bases; unmatched junction nucleotides: 11. CDR3 length: 17 residues. CDR3 sequence reads: CASSPRRTSGGAYEQFF. The CDR3 DNA sequence: TGTGCCAGCAGCCCCCGGAGGACTAGCGGGGGGGCTTATGAGCAGTTCTTC.

This clonotype was found a few times. The chain couples TRBV7-8 to TRBJ2-7; TRBD1 or TRBD2 may be the D gene (5 bases each). CDR1 and CDR2 (germline): SGHVS, FQNEAQ. The CDR3 runs 15 residues. V gave up 2 bases and J gave up 3 bases, with 14 bases separating them. The CDR3 region is CASSLHRDPFYEQYF. The CDR3 DNA reads TGTGCCAGCAGCTTACACCGGGACCCGTTCTACGAGCAGTACTTC.

There are many counts of this clonotype. The chain joins TRBV12-3 or TRBV12-4 to TRBJ2-2, with D unclear. Trimming pared 3 bases from V and 2 bases from J, leaving 7 bases between. The CDR3 runs 14 residues. CDR3 DNA sequence: TGTGCCAGCAGTTTTTGGGAAAACACCGGGGAGCTGTTTTTT. Encoded protein: CASSFWENTGELFF.

CDR3 DNA sequence: TGCAGTGCTCCCTTGGACAGGGTAAATCATTATACAGATACGCAGTATTTT. As protein: CSAPLDRVNHYTDTQYF. The chain employs TRBV20-1 and TRBJ2-3, with TRBD1 matching 8 bases. The CDR3 covers 17 residues. The V gene's germline CDR1 is DFQATT and CDR2 SNEGSKA (reference sequence). With 5 bases clipped from V and 3 bases from J, the junction kept 16 bases outside the gene matches.

This clonotype was counted a few times. The genes are TRBV12-3 or TRBV12-4 and TRBJ2-2, with D possibly TRBD2 on 6 matching bases. Trimming shortened V by 5 bases and J by 4 bases, and 14 bases separated the two germline ends. The CDR3 loop spans 15 amino acids. The CDR3 coding sequence is TGTGCCAGCAGTCCTCTCTTGGGGGGCACCGGGGAGCTGTTTTTT. Translated, it gives CASSPLLGGTGELFF.

This clonotype has only a few counts. The genes are TRBV20-1 and TRBJ2-5, with D perhaps TRBD2 (5 bases). CDR3 length: 12 residues. The germline gives CDR1 DFQATT, CDR2 SNEGSKA (reference sequence). The V end lost 5 bases, the J end lost 4 bases, and 11 bases lay between the germline ends. Written as DNA, the CDR3 is TGCAGTGCTGTGGGGAGAGGAGAGACCCAGTACTTC. Its protein product is CSAVGRGETQYF.

This clonotype was detected many times. The chain carries TRBV5-1 and TRBJ1-3, with a tentative D call TRBD1 (5 bases). The CDR3 spans 15 residues. Trimming shortened V by 4 bases and J by 0 bases, and 11 bases separated the two germline ends. Germline loops: CDR1 SGHRS, CDR2 YFSETQ. CDR3 residues: CASSASGASGNTIYF. The CDR3 region has the DNA TGCGCCAGCAGCGCCAGTGGGGCCTCTGGAAACACCATATATTTT.

The chain uses TRBV25-1 and TRBJ2-6; D perhaps matches TRBD2 (6 bases). The CDR3 runs 17 residues. Per germline, CDR1 MGHDK and CDR2 SYGVNS. V lost 3 bases to trimming and J lost 0 bases, with 12 bases between them. The DNA of the CDR3 is TGTGCCAGCAGTGAGAGGGGAGGAGGCTCTGGGGCCAACGTCCTGACTTTC. Translated, it gives CASSERGGGSGANVLTF.

This clonotype was seen a handful of times. This chain's CDR3 is CASSKWGQGPTKGYEQYV. In DNA, the CDR3 is TGTGCCAGCAGCAAATGGGGACAGGGACCTACTAAGGGGTACGAGCAGTACGTC. The rearrangement links TRBV21-1 to TRBJ2-7; TRBD1, the D gene given by the table, was not confirmed from the DNA. TRBV21-1 is designated a pseudogene. The CDR3 totals 18 residues.

This clonotype came up a few times. V is TRBV5-1 and J is TRBJ2-1; 13 positions agree with TRBD2. The germline V gene encodes CDR1 SGHRS and CDR2 YFSETQ. V dropped 3 bases and J dropped 8; count of bases not matched to a gene: 5. The CDR3 is 15 residues long. This chain's CDR3 is CASSSGLAGADEQFF. DNA for the CDR3: TGCGCCAGCAGCTCTGGACTAGCGGGGGCGGATGAGCAGTTCTTC.

In this sample, this clonotype turned up a few times. This rearrangement joins TRBV9 to TRBJ2-1; 10 bases are shared with TRBD2. There are 16 residues in the CDR3. Per the germline V gene, CDR1 is SGDLS and CDR2 is YYNGEE. J was trimmed by 4 bases and V by 4 bases; bases with no gene match: 8. CDR3 sequence: CASSSTGTSVYNEQFF. Written as DNA, the CDR3 is TGTGCCAGCAGCTCCACCGGGACTAGCGTTTACAATGAGCAGTTCTTC.

This clonotype was detected a few times. The chain links TRBV12-3 or TRBV12-4 to TRBJ1-5; weak D call: TRBD1 (6 bases). This CDR3 comprises 15 residues. The germline V and J ends were trimmed by 4 bases and 0 bases, with 10 bases remaining between them. The CDR3 sequence is CASSSGQYSNQPQHF. DNA of the CDR3: TGTGCCAGCAGTTCAGGACAGTATAGCAATCAGCCCCAGCATTTT.

By its share, this clonotype is medium-sized (0.01 to 0.1%). V gene TRBV10-3 combines with J gene TRBJ2-1, with a possible D match to TRBD1 (6 bases). Deletions cut 6 bases from V and 2 bases from J, with 14 bases between. Germline V gene lookup returns CDR1 ENHRY and CDR2 SYGVKD. The CDR3 runs to 15 residues. The CDR3 spells CAISRGQFTYNEQFF. CDR3 nucleotide sequence: TGTGCCATCAGCCGAGGACAGTTTACCTACAATGAGCAGTTCTTC.

The chain joins TRBV4-2 to TRBJ2-3; D unresolved. The CDR3 is 16 amino acids. Germline-derived CDR1 and CDR2 are LGHNA and YNFKEQ. V dropped 1 base and J dropped 0 bases, with 11 bases sitting between them. For the CDR3, the DNA is TGTGCCAGCAGCCAAGCTCCTCCAGGCAGCACAGATACGCAGTATTTT. This gives the protein CASSQAPPGSTDTQYF.

This chain connects TRBV5-6 to TRBJ2-2; 9 bases line up with TRBD1. Germline loops: CDR1 SGHDT, CDR2 YYEEEE. The trim removed 4 bases at V and 2 bases at J, leaving 3 bases unmatched. CDR3 length: 15 amino acids. CDR3: CASSKDRGNTGELFF. The CDR3 coding sequence is TGTGCCAGCAGCAAGGACAGGGGAAACACCGGGGAGCTGTTTTTT. Filled out from reference TRBV5-6 and TRBJ2-2, the complete variable domain reads DAGVTQSPTHLIKTRGQQVTLRCSPKSGHDTVSWYQQALGQGPQFIFQYYEEEERQRGNFPDRFSGHQFPNYSSELNVNALLLGDSALYLCASSKDRGNTGELFFGEGSRLTVL.